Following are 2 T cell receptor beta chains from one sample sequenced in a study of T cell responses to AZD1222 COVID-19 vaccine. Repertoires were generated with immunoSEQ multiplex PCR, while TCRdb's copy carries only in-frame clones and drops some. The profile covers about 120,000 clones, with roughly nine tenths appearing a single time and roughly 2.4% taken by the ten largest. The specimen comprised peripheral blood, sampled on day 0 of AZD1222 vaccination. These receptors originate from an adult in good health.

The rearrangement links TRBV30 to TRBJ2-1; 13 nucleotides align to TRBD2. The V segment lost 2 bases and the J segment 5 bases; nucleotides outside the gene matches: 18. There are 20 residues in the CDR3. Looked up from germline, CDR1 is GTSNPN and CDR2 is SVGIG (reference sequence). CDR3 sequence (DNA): TGTGCCTGGAGTTCCCACGGAATCGTGTGGACTAGCGGGAGCCACAATGAGCAGTTCTTC. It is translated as CAWSSHGIVWTSGSHNEQFF.

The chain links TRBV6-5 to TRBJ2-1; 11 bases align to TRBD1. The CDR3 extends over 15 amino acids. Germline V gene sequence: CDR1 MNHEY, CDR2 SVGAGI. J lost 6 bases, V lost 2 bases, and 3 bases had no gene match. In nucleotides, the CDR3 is TGTGCCAGCAGTTACGGACAGGGGGCTACCAATGAGCAGTTCTTC. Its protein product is CASSYGQGATNEQFF.